What follows is one T cell receptor (beta chain) and its context. This sample is part of a study of blood T cell repertoires in COVID-19. Study details: PBMCs, B-cell-depleted T cells, or T cells were the source of the cDNA or gDNA that made up the material.

Assay used: immunoSEQ multiplex PCR; TCRdb lists only in-frame clones, some missing. Here the sample spans about 81,000 clones, approximately 90% being singletons. Between the trimmed V and J ends, which lost 2 bases and 5 bases, there was a span of 15 bases. Germline loops: CDR1 SGHTA, CDR2 FQGNSA. This CDR3 has 15 amino acids. Sequencing input: peripheral blood. V gene TRBV7-2 combines with J gene TRBJ1-1; no definite D call. This receptor was identified in a man in his 70s with active or convalescent COVID-19. The CDR3 coding sequence is TGTGCCAGCAGCTTACCCGGCCGGTCGAGGACTGAAGCTTTCTTT. It yields the protein CASSLPGRSRTEAFF.